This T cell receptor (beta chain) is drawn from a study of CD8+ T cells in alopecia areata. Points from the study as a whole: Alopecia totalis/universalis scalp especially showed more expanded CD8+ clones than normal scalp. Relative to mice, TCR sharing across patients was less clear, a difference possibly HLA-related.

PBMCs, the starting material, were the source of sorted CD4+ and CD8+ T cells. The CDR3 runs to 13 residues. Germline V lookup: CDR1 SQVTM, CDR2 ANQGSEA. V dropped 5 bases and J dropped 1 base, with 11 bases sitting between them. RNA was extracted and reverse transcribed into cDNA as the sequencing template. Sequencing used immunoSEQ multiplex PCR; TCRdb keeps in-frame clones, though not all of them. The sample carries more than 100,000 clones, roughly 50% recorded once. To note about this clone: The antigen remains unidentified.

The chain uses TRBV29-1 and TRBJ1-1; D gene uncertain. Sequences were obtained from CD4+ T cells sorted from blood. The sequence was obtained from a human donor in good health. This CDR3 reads CSVRLTTNTEAFF. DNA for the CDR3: TGCAGCGTTAGATTGACAACGAACACTGAAGCTTTCTTT.